This entry concerns a single TCR beta chain. The antigen is not known. The sample belongs to a study of T cells in Graves' hyperthyroidism and ophthalmopathy. Whole-study findings and limits: Before onset, by a median of approximately 6.2 months, the model predicted ophthalmopathy.

Amplification of TCR beta CDR3 regions used RNA as the template. The study used the HTBI primer set for a first-round RT-PCR of the TCR CDR3. TCRdb reprocessed the multiplex PCR reads via MiXCR and lists one record per CDR3 protein. Among 300,000 to 450,000 distinct CDR3 sequences listed, more than 12% were seen once. Graves' hyperthyroidism qualified as stable when ophthalmopathy did not progress within 18 months. The study left out patients who had uncontrolled infection, other autoimmune disease, pregnancy or lactation. The PBMCs had their origin in more than 9.5 ml of fresh peripheral blood. Trimming left V 1 base short and J 6 bases short, with 13 bases between. The CDR3 extends over 14 amino acids. Per germline, CDR1 SGHVS and CDR2 FNYEAQ.

The material sequenced was blood. This TCR was sampled from a woman younger than 45 with Graves' hyperthyroidism. The chain employs TRBV7-6 and TRBJ2-7, with D possibly TRBD2 on 7 matching bases. The CDR3 DNA reads TGTGCCAGCAGCTTAGGGGGGGGAGGGGGCGAGCAGTACTTC. This sequence encodes CASSLGGGGGEQYF.